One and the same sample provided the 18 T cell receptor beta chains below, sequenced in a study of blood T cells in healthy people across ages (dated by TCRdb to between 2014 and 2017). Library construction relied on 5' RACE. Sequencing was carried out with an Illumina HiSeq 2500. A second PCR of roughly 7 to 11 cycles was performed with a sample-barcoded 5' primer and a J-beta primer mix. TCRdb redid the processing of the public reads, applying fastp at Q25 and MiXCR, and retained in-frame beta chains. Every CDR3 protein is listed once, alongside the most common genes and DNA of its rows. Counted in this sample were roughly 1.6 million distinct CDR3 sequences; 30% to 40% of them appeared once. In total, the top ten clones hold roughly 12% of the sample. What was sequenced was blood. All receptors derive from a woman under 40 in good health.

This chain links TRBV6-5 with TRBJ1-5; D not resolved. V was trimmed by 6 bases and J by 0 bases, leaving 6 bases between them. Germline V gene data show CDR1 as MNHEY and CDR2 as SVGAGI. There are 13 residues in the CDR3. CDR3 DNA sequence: TGTGCCAGCAGGCTCTATAGCAATCAGCCCCAGCATTTT. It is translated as CASRLYSNQPQHF.

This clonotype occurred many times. The CDR3 region is CASGRSYNEQFF. The DNA for the CDR3 is TGTGCCAGTGGCCGTTCCTACAATGAGCAGTTCTTC. The chain recombines TRBV21-1 with TRBJ2-1. TRBV21-1 has pseudogene status. The CDR3 is 12 residues long.

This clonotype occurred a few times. The CDR3 loop is CASRPGLAGGSYEQYF. The CDR3 DNA sequence: TGTGCCAGCAGGCCAGGACTAGCGGGAGGGAGTTACGAGCAGTACTTC. The genes are TRBV27 and TRBJ2-7; 15 nucleotides align to TRBD2. With 6 bases clipped from V and 4 bases from J, the junction kept 7 bases outside the gene matches. Per germline, CDR1 MNHEY and CDR2 SMNVEV (reference sequence). The CDR3 runs to 16 residues.

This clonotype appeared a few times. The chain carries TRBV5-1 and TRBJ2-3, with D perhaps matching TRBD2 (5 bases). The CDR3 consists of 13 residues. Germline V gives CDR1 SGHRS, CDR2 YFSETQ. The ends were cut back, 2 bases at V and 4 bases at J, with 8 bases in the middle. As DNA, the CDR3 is TGCGCCAGCAGCTTCTCAGCGGCAGATACGCAGTATTTT. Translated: CASSFSAADTQYF.

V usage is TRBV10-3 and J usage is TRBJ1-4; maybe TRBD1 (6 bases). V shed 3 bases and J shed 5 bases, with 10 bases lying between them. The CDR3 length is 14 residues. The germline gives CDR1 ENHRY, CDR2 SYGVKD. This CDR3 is CAISDVGTNEKLFF. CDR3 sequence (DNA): TGTGCCATCAGTGATGTAGGGACAAATGAAAAACTGTTTTTT.

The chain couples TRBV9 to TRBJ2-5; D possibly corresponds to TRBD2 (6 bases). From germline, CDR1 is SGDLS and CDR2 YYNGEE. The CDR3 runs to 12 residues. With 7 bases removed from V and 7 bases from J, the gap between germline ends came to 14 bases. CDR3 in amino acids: CASGGETATQYF. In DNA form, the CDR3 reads TGTGCCAGCGGAGGGGAGACGGCGACCCAGTACTTC.

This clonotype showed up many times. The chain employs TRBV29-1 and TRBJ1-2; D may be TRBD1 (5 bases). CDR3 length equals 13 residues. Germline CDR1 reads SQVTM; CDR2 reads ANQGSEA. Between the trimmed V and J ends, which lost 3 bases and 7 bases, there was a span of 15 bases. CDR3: CSVEGPSGGGYTF. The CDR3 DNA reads TGCAGCGTTGAGGGACCGTCCGGCGGTGGCTACACCTTC.

CDR3 protein: CSARGAGPYNEQFF. In DNA form, the CDR3 reads TGCAGTGCTAGAGGTGCAGGGCCCTACAATGAGCAGTTCTTC. The V call is TRBV20-1, the J call TRBJ2-1, with D possibly being TRBD1 (5 bases). The V and J ends lost 1 base and 2 bases respectively, with 9 bases between them. The germline gives CDR1 DFQATT, CDR2 SNEGSKA (reference sequence). This CDR3 is 14 amino acids long.

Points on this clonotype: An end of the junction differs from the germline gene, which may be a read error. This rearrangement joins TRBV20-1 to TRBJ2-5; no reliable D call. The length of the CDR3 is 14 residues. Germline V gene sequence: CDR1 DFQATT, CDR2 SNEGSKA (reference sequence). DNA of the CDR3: TGCAGTGTTAAGGTCCGAGCGCCAAGAGAGGCCCAGTACTTC. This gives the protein CSVKVRAPREAQYF.

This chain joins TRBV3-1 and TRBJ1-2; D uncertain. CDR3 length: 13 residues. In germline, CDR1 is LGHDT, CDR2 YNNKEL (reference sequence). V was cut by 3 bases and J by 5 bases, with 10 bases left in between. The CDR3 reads CASSQIEGYGYTF. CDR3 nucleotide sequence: TGTGCCAGCAGCCAGATCGAGGGATATGGCTACACCTTC.

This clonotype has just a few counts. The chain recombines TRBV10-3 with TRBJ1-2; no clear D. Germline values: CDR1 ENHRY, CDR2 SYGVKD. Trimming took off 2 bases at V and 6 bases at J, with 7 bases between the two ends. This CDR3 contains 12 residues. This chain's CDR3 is CAISEIGNGYTF. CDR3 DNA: TGTGCCATCAGTGAGATAGGGAATGGCTACACCTTC.

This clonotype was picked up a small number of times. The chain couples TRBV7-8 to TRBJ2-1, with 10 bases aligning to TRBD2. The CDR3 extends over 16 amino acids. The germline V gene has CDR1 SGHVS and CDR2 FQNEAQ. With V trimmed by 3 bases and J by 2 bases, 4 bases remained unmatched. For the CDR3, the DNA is TGTGCCAGCAGCTTGTTAAGCGGGGGGGCCTACAATGAGCAGTTCTTC. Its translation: CASSLLSGGAYNEQFF.

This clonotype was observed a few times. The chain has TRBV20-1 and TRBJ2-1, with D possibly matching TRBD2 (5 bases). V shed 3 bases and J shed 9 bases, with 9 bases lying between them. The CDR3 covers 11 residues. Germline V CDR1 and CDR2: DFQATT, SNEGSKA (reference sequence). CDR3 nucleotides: TGCAGTGCTAGTCTTGCGGGTGAGCAGTTCTTC. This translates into CSASLAGEQFF.

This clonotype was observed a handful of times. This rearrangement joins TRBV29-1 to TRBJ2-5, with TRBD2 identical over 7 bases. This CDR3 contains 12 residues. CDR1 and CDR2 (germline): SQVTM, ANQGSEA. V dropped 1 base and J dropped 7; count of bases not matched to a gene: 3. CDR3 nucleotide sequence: TGCAGCGTTGAAGCCCCGGGGGGGACCCAGTACTTC. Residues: CSVEAPGGTQYF.

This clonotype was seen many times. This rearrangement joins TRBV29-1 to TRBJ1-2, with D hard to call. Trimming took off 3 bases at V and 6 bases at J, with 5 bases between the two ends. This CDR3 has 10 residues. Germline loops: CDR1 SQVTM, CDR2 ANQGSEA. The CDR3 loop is CSVDEDGYTF. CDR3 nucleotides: TGCAGCGTTGATGAGGATGGCTACACCTTC.

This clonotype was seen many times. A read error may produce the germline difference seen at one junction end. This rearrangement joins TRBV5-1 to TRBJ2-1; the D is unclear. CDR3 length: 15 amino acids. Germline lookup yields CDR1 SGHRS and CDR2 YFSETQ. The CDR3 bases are TGTGCCAGCAGCTTAGTCTCCAGCTCCTACAATGAGCAGTTCTTC. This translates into CASSLVSSSYNEQFF.

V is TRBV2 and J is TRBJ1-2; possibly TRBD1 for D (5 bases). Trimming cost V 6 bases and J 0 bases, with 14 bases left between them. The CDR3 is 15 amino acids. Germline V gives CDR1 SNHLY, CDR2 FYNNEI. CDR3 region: CASSGGRIPNYGYTF. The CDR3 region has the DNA TGTGCCAGCAGCGGGGGACGGATCCCTAACTATGGCTACACCTTC.

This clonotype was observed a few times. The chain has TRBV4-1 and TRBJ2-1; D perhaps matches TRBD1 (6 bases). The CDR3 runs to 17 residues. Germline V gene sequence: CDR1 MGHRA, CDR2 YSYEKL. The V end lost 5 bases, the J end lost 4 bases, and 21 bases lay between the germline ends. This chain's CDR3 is CASSSQGKGSSYNEQFF. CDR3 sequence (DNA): TGCGCCAGCAGCTCACAGGGTAAGGGGTCCTCATACAATGAGCAGTTCTTC.